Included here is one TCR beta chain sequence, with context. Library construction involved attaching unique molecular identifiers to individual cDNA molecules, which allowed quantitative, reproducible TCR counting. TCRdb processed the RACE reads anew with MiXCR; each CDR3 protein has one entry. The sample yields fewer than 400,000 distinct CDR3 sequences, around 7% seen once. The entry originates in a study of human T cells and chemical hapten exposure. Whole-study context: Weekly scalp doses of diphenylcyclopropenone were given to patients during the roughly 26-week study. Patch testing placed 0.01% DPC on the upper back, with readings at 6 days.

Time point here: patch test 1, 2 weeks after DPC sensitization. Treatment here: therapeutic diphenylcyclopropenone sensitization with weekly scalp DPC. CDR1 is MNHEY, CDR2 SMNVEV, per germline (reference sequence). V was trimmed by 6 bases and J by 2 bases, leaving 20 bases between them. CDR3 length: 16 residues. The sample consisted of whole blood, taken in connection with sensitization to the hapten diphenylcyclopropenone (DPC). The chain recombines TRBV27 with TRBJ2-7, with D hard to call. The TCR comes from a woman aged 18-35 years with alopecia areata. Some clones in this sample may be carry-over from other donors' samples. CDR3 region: CASSRRPSSGPYEQYF. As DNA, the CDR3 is TGTGCCAGCAGCCGCCGACCTTCTAGTGGACCCTACGAGCAGTACTTC.